This TCR beta chain is drawn from a study of blood T cell repertoires in COVID-19. Study-wide background: The United States, Italy and Spain provided the acute and convalescent COVID-19 samples. Sources were T cells, B-cell-depleted T cells, or PBMCs; the material itself was cDNA or gDNA.

In the original workflow: The authors estimated nucleated cell counts from reference gene primer amplification. The repertoire was sequenced with immunoSEQ multiplex PCR; TCRdb's copy has only in-frame clones and lacks some. V, J and clone size are those of that table, while D and trimming were read from the DNA. The sample records around 42,000 clones, 80% being singletons. The germline V gene has CDR1 SEHNR and CDR2 FQNEAQ (reference sequence). This CDR3 spans 15 amino acids. The V end was cut by 0 bases, the J end by 3 bases, with 11 bases between. The sample comprised peripheral blood. The chain recombines TRBV7-9 with TRBJ1-2; D is undetermined. The TCR was taken from an elderly man with active or convalescent COVID-19. CDR3 sequence reads: CASSLALTSDYGYTF. CDR3 bases: TGTGCCAGCAGCTTAGCGCTCACCAGTGACTATGGCTACACCTTC.